These T cell receptor beta chains were read from a single sample in a study of blood T cell repertoires in COVID-19. The assay was immunoSEQ multiplex PCR, and TCRdb's table has in-frame clones only and misses some. Of over 400,000 clones detected, 80% to 90% appear once; the ten largest clones hold about 3.2%. The sequencing sample was made of peripheral blood. Source of these receptors: a human donor in a cohort sampled during active COVID-19. The CDR3 runs from the conserved cysteine through the conserved F or W. D genes are given only for firm matches. Clone size appears in some rows only: once, few, many, or a class for an expanded clone.

TRBJ1-4,-,-,TRBV6-6,TGTGCCAGCAGCCAAGGCGGGGCCAATGAAAAACTGTTTTTT,CASSQGGANEKLFF
TRBJ1-4,-,TRBD1,TRBV6-6,TGTGCCAGCAGTCCAAATGACCTACAGGGGGCAACTAATGAAAAACTGTTTTTT,CASSPNDLQGATNEKLFF
TRBJ1-2,few,-,TRBV28,TGTGCCAGCAGTTTAGGAGGACGTGGCTACACCTTC,CASSLGGRGYTF
TRBJ1-5,-,TRBD1,TRBV6-1,TGTGCCAGCAGTGAAAGCATCATGGGGACAGGGGGGAGACAGCCCCAGCATTTT,CASSESIMGTGGRQPQHF
TRBJ2-1,-,-,TRBV3-1/TRBV3-2,TGTGCCAGCAGCCAATTACAGGGAGATTGGGACAATGAGCAGTTCTTC,CASSQLQGDWDNEQFF
TRBJ2-3,-,-,TRBV7-2,TGTGCCAGCAGTATACTAGGCGGGAAGAGCACAGATACGCAGTATTTT,CASSILGGKSTDTQYF
TRBJ2-5,-,TRBD1,TRBV3-1/TRBV3-2,TGTGCCAGCAGCCCCACAGGGGGACCGGGTGGGGCGGAGACCCAGTACTTC,CASSPTGGPGGAETQYF
TRBJ2-7,-,TRBD2,TRBV5-1,TGCGCCAGCAGCCCCGGGGGAGCGGGACCTTACGAGCAGTACTTC,CASSPGGAGPYEQYF
TRBJ2-2,-,-,TRBV18,TGTGCCAGCGTAGGGAGCGGGAACACCGGGGAGCTGTTTTTT,CASVGSGNTGELFF
TRBJ2-2,-,-,TRBV7-9,TGTGCCAGCAGCTTAGGGAGGGCGACCGGGGAGCTGTTTTTT,CASSLGRATGELFF
TRBJ1-1,-,TRBD1,TRBV18,TGTGCCAGCTCACTCGACAGGGCGGGAACTGAAGCTTTCTTT,CASSLDRAGTEAFF
TRBJ1-3,-,-,TRBV28,TGTGCCAGCAGGACTCTCGAATCTGGAAACACCATATATTTT,CASRTLESGNTIYF
TRBJ1-5,-,TRBD1,TRBV19,TGTGCCAGTAGTATAGAGCGGGGACAGGGTTATTCCCAGCATTTT,CASSIERGQGYSQHF
TRBJ2-7,few,-,TRBV5-4,TGTGCCAGCAGCCCAGGAGGGCCGTACGAGCAGTACTTC,CASSPGGPYEQYF
TRBJ2-6,-,TRBD2,TRBV28,TGTGCCAGCAGTCTTTCCGGGAGGGTTGGGGCCAACGTCCTGACTTTC,CASSLSGRVGANVLTF
TRBJ1-4,-,TRBD1,TRBV6-2/TRBV6-3,TGTGCCAGCAGTTGGACAGGCGGACCCCTTGAAAAACTGTTTTTT,CASSWTGGPLEKLFF
TRBJ1-2,-,TRBD1,TRBV3-1/TRBV3-2,TGTGCCAGCAGCCAAGATGGAGGGGGCAGGGGCTACACCTTC,CASSQDGGGRGYTF
TRBJ1-5,few,TRBD1,TRBV7-2,TGTGCCAGCAGCTCGGGACAGGGTAGGAGTTCATATCAGCCCCAGCATTTT,CASSSGQGRSSYQPQHF
TRBJ1-1,-,-,TRBV5-1,TGCGCCAGCAGCTTGGACCTTACCGGGGTCACTGAAGCTTTCTTT,CASSLDLTGVTEAFF
TRBJ2-1,-,TRBD2,TRBV3-1/TRBV3-2,TGTGCCAGCAGCCGGGGGACTAGCGATTGGGGTGAGCAGTTCTTC,CASSRGTSDWGEQFF
TRBJ2-3,-,-,TRBV2,TGTGCCAGCAGTGAGCAGGTTAGCACAGATACGCAGTATTTT,CASSEQVSTDTQYF
TRBJ1-3,-,TRBD1,TRBV30,TGTGCCTGGGGCCCCGGGGACAGGGCTTGGGGCACCATATATTTT,CAWGPGDRAWGTIYF
TRBJ1-2,once,-,TRBV7-2,TGTGCCAGCAGCTTTACCGGGGGTATTGGCTACACCTTC,CASSFTGGIGYTF
TRBJ2-2,-,-,TRBV4-2,TGTGCCAGCAGCCAAGATCAGGCCTCTACCGGGGAGCTGTTTTTT,CASSQDQASTGELFF
TRBJ2-7,-,TRBD2,TRBV5-4,TGTGCCAGCAGCTTGCTAGCGGGAGGGCGGTACGAGCAGTACTTC,CASSLLAGGRYEQYF
TRBJ2-7,-,TRBD2,TRBV28,TGTGCCAGCAGTTCTGGGACTACCCCAAGCGAGCAGTACTTC,CASSSGTTPSEQYF
TRBJ1-6,once,-,TRBV2,TGTGCCAGCAGTGGACAGGATAGGGTTGGTTCACCCCTCCACTTT,CASSGQDRVGSPLHF
TRBJ2-1,-,TRBD2,TRBV28,TGTGCCAGCAGTTTTCCCCCCCGAGGGGCTGAGACTAGCGGCTCTTACAATGAGCAGTTCTTC,CASSFPPRGAETSGSYNEQFF
TRBJ2-3,-,TRBD2,TRBV7-8,TGTGCCAGCACCCCGCCGGGAGCGGGAGGGCCCGGCACAGATACGCAGTATTTT,CASTPPGAGGPGTDTQYF
TRBJ1-5,-,-,TRBV18,TGTGCCAGCTCATCACAGGAGTGGGGCAATCAGCCCCAGCATTTT,CASSSQEWGNQPQHF
TRBJ2-2,-,TRBD1,TRBV7-7,TGTGCTAGCAGCTTAGCAGGACAGGATAACACCGGGGAGCTGTTTTTT,CASSLAGQDNTGELFF
TRBJ2-7,-,TRBD1,TRBV7-2,TGTGCCAGCAGCTTGGGACAGGGGCTCTCCTACGAGCAGTACTTC,CASSLGQGLSYEQYF
TRBJ2-3,once,-,TRBV19,TGTGCCAGTAGTATAGAGGCCAGACTGGATACGCAGTATTTT,CASSIEARLDTQYF
TRBJ2-7,-,-,TRBV18,TGTGCCAGCTCACCACAATCGGGGGGCGCCTACGAGCAGTACTTC,CASSPQSGGAYEQYF